Listed here is a single T cell receptor beta chain. The data originate from a study of T cell changes during pregnancy in multiple sclerosis. Profiled with immunoSEQ multiplex PCR; TCRdb holds only in-frame clones, not every one. The sample has tens of thousands of clones; 70% to 90% are singletons. The sample was CD8+ T cells from peripheral blood mononuclear cells, taken before pregnancy. The sequence was collected from a female donor with multiple sclerosis, enrolled in a pregnancy study.

CDR3 region: CASSLIAGAVDTQYF. The CDR3 nucleotides read TGTGCCAGCAGCTTAATAGCGGGAGCAGTAGATACGCAGTATTTT. V gene TRBV7-9 combines with J gene TRBJ2-3, with 9 bases identical to TRBD2. V was clipped by 2 bases and J by 5 bases; unmatched bases: 5. The germline CDR1 and CDR2 sequences are SEHNR and FQNEAQ (reference sequence). The CDR3 contains 15 residues. The full variable domain, in which reference TRBV7-9 and TRBJ2-3 provide the parts outside the CDR3, is DTGVSQNPRHKITKRGQNVTFRCDPISEHNRLYWYRQTLGQGPEFLTYFQNEAQLEKSRLLSDRFSAERPKGSFSTLEIQRTEQGDSAMYLCASSLIAGAVDTQYFGPGTRLTVL.